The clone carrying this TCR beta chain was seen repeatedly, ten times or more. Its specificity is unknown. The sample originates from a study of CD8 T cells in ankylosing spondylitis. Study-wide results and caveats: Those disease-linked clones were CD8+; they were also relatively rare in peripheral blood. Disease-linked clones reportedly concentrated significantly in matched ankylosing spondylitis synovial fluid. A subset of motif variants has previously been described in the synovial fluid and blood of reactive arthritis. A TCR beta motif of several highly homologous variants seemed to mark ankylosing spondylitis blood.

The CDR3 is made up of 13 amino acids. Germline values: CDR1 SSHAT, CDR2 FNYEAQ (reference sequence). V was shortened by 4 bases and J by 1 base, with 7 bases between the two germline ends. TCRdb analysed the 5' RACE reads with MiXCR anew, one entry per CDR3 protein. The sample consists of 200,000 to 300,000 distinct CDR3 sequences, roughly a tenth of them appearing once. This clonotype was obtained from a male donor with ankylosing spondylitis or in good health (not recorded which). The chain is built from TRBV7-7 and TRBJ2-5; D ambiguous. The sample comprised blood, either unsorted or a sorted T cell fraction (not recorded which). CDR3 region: CASSYTIQETQYF. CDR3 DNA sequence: TGTGCCAGCAGCTATACAATCCAAGAGACCCAGTACTTC.